A single sample is the source of the 19 T cell receptor beta chains below, sequenced in a study of T cells in Graves' hyperthyroidism and ophthalmopathy. Template material for amplifying TCR beta CDR3 regions consisted of RNA transcripts. With the HTBI primer set, the TCR CDR3 went through a first round of RT-PCR. Using its own MiXCR run on the multiplex PCR reads, TCRdb lists one record per CDR3 protein. The table records roughly 660,000 distinct CDR3 sequences, around 15% of them present only once. Sequencing was carried out using blood. These receptors were taken from a man between 50 and 59 years old with Graves' hyperthyroidism.

This clonotype showed up many times. The CDR3 region is CASIRLAPRNTGELFF. The CDR3 DNA reads TGTGCCAGCATCCGACTAGCGCCGCGAAACACCGGGGAGCTGTTTTTT. This chain joins TRBV28 and TRBJ2-2; 8 bases line up with TRBD2. The CDR3 runs to 16 residues. Trimming took 7 bases from V and 2 from J; bases not matched to a gene: 9. Germline CDR1 MDHEN, CDR2 SYDVKM.

The sample holds a few counts of this clonotype. CDR3 region: CSAVEDRTYEQYF. Here the CDR3 DNA reads TGCAGTGCTGTAGAGGACAGGACCTACGAGCAGTACTTC. This chain links TRBV20-1 with TRBJ2-7; 7 bases align to TRBD1. Looked up from germline, CDR1 is DFQATT and CDR2 is SNEGSKA (reference sequence). Trimming cost V 5 bases and J 2 bases; bases outside gene matches: 6. The CDR3 totals 13 residues.

This clonotype came up a few times. The chain couples TRBV12-5 to TRBJ2-5; possible D gene TRBD2, 6 bases. The CDR3 totals 13 residues. Germline CDR1 and CDR2: LGHNT and FRNRAP. V lost 5 bases and J lost 2, with 9 bases in between. For the CDR3, the DNA is TGTGCTAGTGGTACGACTAGACAAGAGACCCAGTACTTC. Protein sequence: CASGTTRQETQYF.

Many counts were recorded for this clonotype. The J gene is TRBJ2-7, the V gene TRBV30; D possibly corresponds to TRBD1 (6 bases). CDR1 is GTSNPN, CDR2 SVGIG, per germline (reference sequence). There are 14 residues in the CDR3. Trimming shortened V by 3 bases and J by 2 bases, and 14 bases separated the two germline ends. The CDR3 reads CAWSDGQLPYEQYF. CDR3 nucleotide sequence: TGTGCCTGGAGCGACGGACAGCTTCCCTACGAGCAGTACTTC. Supplemented by reference TRBV30 and TRBJ2-7, the full variable domain reads SQTIHQWPATLVQPVGSPLSLECTVEGTSNPNLYWYRQAAGRGLQLLFYSVGIGQISSEVPQNLSASRPQDRQFILSSKKLLLSDSGFYLCAWSDGQLPYEQYFGPGTRLTVT.

This clonotype was observed at least ten times. This chain links TRBV7-3 with TRBJ2-1; 9 positions match TRBD1. V lost 1 base, J lost 7 bases, and 8 bases stayed unmatched. Germline V lookup: CDR1 SGHTA, CDR2 FQGTGA. The length of the CDR3 is 16 residues. CDR3 sequence (DNA): TGTGCCAGCAGCTTAAATTTCGGGGACAGGGCAAATGAGCAGTTCTTC. This sequence encodes CASSLNFGDRANEQFF.

At least ten counts were recorded for this clonotype. This chain's CDR3 is CAWATGPGELFF. The CDR3 region has the DNA TGTGCCTGGGCGACAGGCCCAGGGGAGCTGTTTTTT. This chain joins TRBV30 and TRBJ2-2; D perhaps matches TRBD1 (6 bases). CDR1 and CDR2 (germline): GTSNPN, SVGIG (reference sequence). V lost 5 bases and J 8 bases, leaving 12 bases between the germline ends. This CDR3 region has 12 residues.

This clonotype has ten or more counts. The J gene is TRBJ1-4, the V gene TRBV12-3 or TRBV12-4; 7 bases align to TRBD1. The trim removed 1 base at V and 4 bases at J, leaving 3 bases unmatched. The CDR3 contains 15 residues. CDR3 sequence reads: CASSLEDRINEKLFF. CDR3 DNA sequence: TGTGCCAGCAGTTTAGAGGACAGGATTAATGAAAAACTGTTTTTT.

The J gene is TRBJ2-7, the V gene TRBV4-3; 11 bases agree with TRBD2. Losses at the gene ends were 3 bases for V and 5 bases for J; bases not matched to a gene: 9. Germline V lookup: CDR1 LGHNA, CDR2 YSLEER. This CDR3 has 16 residues. CDR3 in amino acids: CASSHVLAGGPDEQYF. For the CDR3, the DNA is TGCGCCAGCAGCCACGTTTTAGCGGGAGGGCCAGACGAGCAGTACTTC.

This clonotype occurred a few times. The rearrangement joins TRBV27 to TRBJ2-7; TRBD1 agrees at 10 bases. CDR3 size: 15 residues. Germline CDR1 and CDR2: MNHEY and SMNVEV (reference sequence). Germline trimming cut 2 bases from V and 4 bases from J; bases unmatched to any gene: 5. This CDR3 reads CASSLAGQGQYEQYF. CDR3 nucleotide sequence: TGTGCCAGCAGTTTAGCGGGACAGGGGCAGTACGAGCAGTACTTC.

In this sample, this clonotype turned up many times. The CDR3, as DNA: TGCAGCGCCCGGATCCAGTACCAAGAGACCCAGTACTTC. Its translation is CSARIQYQETQYF. The chain recombines TRBV29-1 with TRBJ2-5, with unresolved D. Germline CDR1 SQVTM, CDR2 ANQGSEA. Trimming cost V 7 bases and J 0 bases, with 12 bases left between them. This CDR3 contains 13 residues.

This clonotype was counted at least ten times. CDR3 in amino acids: CASSGQGRGNTIYF. The CDR3 DNA reads TGTGCCAGCAGCGGACAGGGGAGGGGAAACACCATATATTTT. The V call is TRBV7-9, the J call TRBJ1-3, with 9 bases matching TRBD1. Germline CDR1 is SEHNR and CDR2 is FQNEAQ (reference sequence). The CDR3 spans 14 residues. With V trimmed by 5 bases and J by 4 bases, 3 bases remained unmatched.

This clonotype has a handful of counts. The gene calls are TRBV30 and TRBJ2-1; D unclear. The V end lost 2 bases, the J end lost 6 bases, and 5 bases lay between the germline ends. From germline, CDR1 is GTSNPN and CDR2 SVGIG (reference sequence). This CDR3 has 11 amino acids. For the CDR3, the DNA is TGTGCCTGGAGTTTTTTCAATGAGCAGTTCTTC. Protein product: CAWSFFNEQFF.

This chain connects TRBV30 to TRBJ1-6; 10 positions match TRBD1. This CDR3 region has 13 residues. Germline V gene sequence: CDR1 GTSNPN, CDR2 SVGIG (reference sequence). With 5 bases clipped from V and 8 bases from J, the junction kept 3 bases outside the gene matches. CDR3 nucleotides: TGTGCCTGGGACAGGGGGCCAGATTCACCCCTCCACTTT. Its protein product is CAWDRGPDSPLHF.

This clonotype showed up many times. The rearrangement uses TRBV12-3 or TRBV12-4 and TRBJ2-3, with 8 bases that match TRBD1. V lost 5 bases, J lost 0 bases, and 7 bases stayed unmatched. This CDR3 has 16 residues. This CDR3 is CASSPPQGASTDTQYF. For the CDR3, the DNA is TGTGCCAGCAGTCCACCCCAGGGGGCTAGCACAGATACGCAGTATTTT.

This clonotype was detected many times. The chain has TRBV30 and TRBJ1-1; D unclear. From germline, CDR1 is GTSNPN and CDR2 SVGIG (reference sequence). Trimming pared 2 bases from V and 6 bases from J, leaving 7 bases between. The CDR3 spans 11 residues. CDR3 loop: CAWSLESEAFF. CDR3 nucleotides: TGTGCCTGGAGTTTAGAATCTGAAGCTTTCTTT.

The chain recombines TRBV11-2 with TRBJ2-7; 9 bases map to TRBD1. The CDR3 has 15 residues. Germline V CDR1 and CDR2: SGHAT, FQNNGV. The J segment lost 2 bases and the V segment lost 5 bases, leaving 7 bases of the junction unmatched. CDR3 loop: CASSPRRDRAYEQYF. The CDR3 bases are TGTGCCAGCAGCCCTAGGCGGGACAGGGCCTACGAGCAGTACTTC.

A few counts support this clonotype. The chain uses TRBV18 and TRBJ2-1; a weak D match, TRBD2 (5 bases). The CDR3 loop spans 15 amino acids. Per the germline V gene, CDR1 is KGHSH and CDR2 is LQKENI. V lost 3 bases, J lost 3 bases, and 12 bases lay in between. In DNA form, the CDR3 reads TGTGCCAGCTCACCCGGGAAAAGGTTCTACAATGAGCAGTTCTTC. Protein: CASSPGKRFYNEQFF.

This clonotype was picked up a small number of times. The chain links TRBV7-3 to TRBJ2-7; TRBD2 might be the D (5 bases). Deletions cut 6 bases from V and 3 bases from J, with 18 bases between. CDR1 and CDR2 from the germline V gene are SGHTA and FQGTGA. There are 15 residues in the CDR3. Here the CDR3 DNA reads TGTGCCAGCAGTCTAATGGCCGGGGAAGTCTACGAGCAGTACTTC. Translating it yields CASSLMAGEVYEQYF.

The chain couples TRBV20-1 to TRBJ2-2; the D gene is possibly TRBD2 (5 bases). In germline, CDR1 is DFQATT, CDR2 SNEGSKA (reference sequence). Trimming took 8 bases from V and 0 from J, leaving 10 bases between them. The CDR3 loop spans 13 amino acids. This CDR3 reads CSPEGPNTGELFF. The CDR3 DNA reads as TGCAGTCCAGAGGGTCCGAACACCGGGGAGCTGTTTTTT.